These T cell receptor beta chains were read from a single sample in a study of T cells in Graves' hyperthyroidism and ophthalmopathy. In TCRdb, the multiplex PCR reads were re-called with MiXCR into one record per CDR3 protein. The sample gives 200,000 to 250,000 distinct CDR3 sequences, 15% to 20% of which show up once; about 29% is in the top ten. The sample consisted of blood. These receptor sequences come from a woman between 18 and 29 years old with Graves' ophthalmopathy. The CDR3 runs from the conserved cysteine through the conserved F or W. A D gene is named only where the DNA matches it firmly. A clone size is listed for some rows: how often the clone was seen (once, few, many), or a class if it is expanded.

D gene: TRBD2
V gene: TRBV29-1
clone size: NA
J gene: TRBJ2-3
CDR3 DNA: TGCAGCGTTGCCCTAGCGGCAAACACAGATACGCAGTATTTT
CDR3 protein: CSVALAANTDTQYF

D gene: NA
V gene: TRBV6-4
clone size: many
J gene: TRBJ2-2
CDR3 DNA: TGTGCCAGCAGTGGCAGGGACACCGGGGAGCTGTTTTTT
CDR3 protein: CASSGRDTGELFF

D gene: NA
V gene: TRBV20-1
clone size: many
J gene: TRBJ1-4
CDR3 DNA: TGCAGTGCTAGAGATCTTAGATCGGCCGAAAAACTGTTTTTT
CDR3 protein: CSARDLRSAEKLFF

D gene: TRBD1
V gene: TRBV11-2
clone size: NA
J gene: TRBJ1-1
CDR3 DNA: TGTGCCAGCAGCTTATATAACAGGGGGCCTATGAACACTGAAGCTTTCTTT
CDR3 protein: CASSLYNRGPMNTEAFF

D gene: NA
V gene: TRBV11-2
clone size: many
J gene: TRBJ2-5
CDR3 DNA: TGTGCCAGCAGCATCGGACCTAGCCAAGAGACCCAGTACTTC
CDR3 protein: CASSIGPSQETQYF

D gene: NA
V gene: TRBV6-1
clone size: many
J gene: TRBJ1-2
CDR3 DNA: TGTGCCAGCAGTGCTTCGACAGCTCGAGGAATTAACTATGGCTACACCTTC
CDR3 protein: CASSASTARGINYGYTF

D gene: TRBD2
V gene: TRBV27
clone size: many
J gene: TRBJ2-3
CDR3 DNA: TGTGCCAGCAGTTTAATCCCCCAGGGGGGACTAGCGGGAAGCACAGATACGCAGTATTTT
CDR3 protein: CASSLIPQGGLAGSTDTQYF

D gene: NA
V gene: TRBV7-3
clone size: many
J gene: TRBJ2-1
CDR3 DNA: TGTGCCAGCAGCCCGGGGCGGTCCTACAATGAGCAGTTCTTC
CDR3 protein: CASSPGRSYNEQFF

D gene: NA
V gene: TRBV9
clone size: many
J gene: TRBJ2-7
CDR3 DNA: TGTGCCAGCAGCGTAGGCCGGACAAATCCCTACGAGCAGTACTTC
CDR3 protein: CASSVGRTNPYEQYF

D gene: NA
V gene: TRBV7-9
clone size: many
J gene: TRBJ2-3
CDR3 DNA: TGTGCCAGCAGCCGGGGGCTCTCCACAGATACGCAGTATTTT
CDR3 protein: CASSRGLSTDTQYF

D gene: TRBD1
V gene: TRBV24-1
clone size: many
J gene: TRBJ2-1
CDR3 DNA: TGTGCCACCAGTGACTCCGGGACAGTCTCCTACAATGAGCAGTTCTTC
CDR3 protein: CATSDSGTVSYNEQFF

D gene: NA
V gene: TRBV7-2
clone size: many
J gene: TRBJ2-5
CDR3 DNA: TGTGCCAGCAGCTTTGGGCGGGCTCAGTACTTC
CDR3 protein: CASSFGRAQYF

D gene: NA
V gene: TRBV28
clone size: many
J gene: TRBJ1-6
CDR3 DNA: TGTGCCAGCAGGAGGGGGGGCGCATCCTATAATTCACCCCTCCACTTT
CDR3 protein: CASRRGGASYNSPLHF

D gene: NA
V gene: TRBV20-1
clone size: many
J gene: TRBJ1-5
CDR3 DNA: TGCAGTGCTAGAGATTCCGGTGATCAGCCCCAGCATTTT
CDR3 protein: CSARDSGDQPQHF

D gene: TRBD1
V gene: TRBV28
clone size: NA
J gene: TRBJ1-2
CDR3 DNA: TGTGCCAGCAATGACAGGGACGGTGGCTACACCTTC
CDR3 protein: CASNDRDGGYTF

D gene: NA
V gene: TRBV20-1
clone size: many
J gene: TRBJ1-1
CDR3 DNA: TGCAGTGCTAGAGTTGGGACCCATCACACTGAAGCTTTCTTT
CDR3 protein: CSARVGTHHTEAFF

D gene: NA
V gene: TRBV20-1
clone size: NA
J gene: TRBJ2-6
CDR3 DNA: TGCAGTGCTAGAGCTCCGGCCTCTGGGGCCAACGTCCTGACTTTC
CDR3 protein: CSARAPASGANVLTF

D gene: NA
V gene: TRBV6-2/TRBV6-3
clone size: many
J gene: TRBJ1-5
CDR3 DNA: TGTGCCAGCAGTTACGAACTGGGGCGAGGAAATCAGCCCCAGCATTTT
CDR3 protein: CASSYELGRGNQPQHF

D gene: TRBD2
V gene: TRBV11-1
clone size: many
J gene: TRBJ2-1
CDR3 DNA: TGTGCCAGCGGGACCTTAGCGGGCGACAATGAGCAGTTCTTC
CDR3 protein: CASGTLAGDNEQFF

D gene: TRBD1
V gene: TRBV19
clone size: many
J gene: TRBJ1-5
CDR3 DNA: TGTGCCAGTGATGAGACAGGGTCCAATCAGCCCCAGCATTTT
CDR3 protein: CASDETGSNQPQHF

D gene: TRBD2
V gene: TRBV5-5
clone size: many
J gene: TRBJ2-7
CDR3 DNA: TGTGCCAGCAGCTTTAGCTCGACTAGCTCCGACGAGCAGTACTTC
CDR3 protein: CASSFSSTSSDEQYF

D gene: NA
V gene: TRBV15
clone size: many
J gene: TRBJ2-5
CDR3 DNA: TGTGCCACCAGCAATTACGGGGTGGGGGAGACCCAGTACTTC
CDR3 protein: CATSNYGVGETQYF

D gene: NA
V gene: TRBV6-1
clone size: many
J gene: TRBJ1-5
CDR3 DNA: TGTGCCAGCAGCCCTAGGGCAGACCCCGATAGCAATCAGCCCCAGCATTTT
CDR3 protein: CASSPRADPDSNQPQHF

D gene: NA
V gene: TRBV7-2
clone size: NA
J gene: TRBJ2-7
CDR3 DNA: TGTGCCAGCAGCTTAGTACCCGTTCAAAGGGCCTACGAGCAGTACTTC
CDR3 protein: CASSLVPVQRAYEQYF

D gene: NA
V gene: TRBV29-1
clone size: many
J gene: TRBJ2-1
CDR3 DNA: TGCAGCGTTAGAAGCAATGAGCAGTTCTTC
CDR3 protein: CSVRSNEQFF

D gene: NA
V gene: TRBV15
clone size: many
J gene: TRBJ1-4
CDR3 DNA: TGTGCCACCAGCAGAGATAAGGGCTCTAATGAAAAACTGTTTTTT
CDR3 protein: CATSRDKGSNEKLFF

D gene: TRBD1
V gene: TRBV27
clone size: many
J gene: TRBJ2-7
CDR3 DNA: TGTGCCAGCAGCCCTTTTTTGGGACAGGGATACGAGCAGTACTTC
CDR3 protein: CASSPFLGQGYEQYF

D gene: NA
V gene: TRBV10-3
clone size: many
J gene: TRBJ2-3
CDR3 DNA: TGTGCCATCAGGGTTGACAGTTTCACAGATACGCAGTATTTT
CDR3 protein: CAIRVDSFTDTQYF

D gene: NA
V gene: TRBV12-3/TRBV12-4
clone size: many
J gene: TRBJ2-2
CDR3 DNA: TGTGCCAGCAGACCCCTTAGGGCTTCCACCGGGGAGCTGTTTTTT
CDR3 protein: CASRPLRASTGELFF

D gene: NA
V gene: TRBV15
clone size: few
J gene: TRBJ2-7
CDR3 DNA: TGTGCCACCAGTGCAGGGGGGGGGTACGAGCAGTACTTC
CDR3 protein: CATSAGGGYEQYF

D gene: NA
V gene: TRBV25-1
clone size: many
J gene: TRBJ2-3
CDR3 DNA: TGTGCCAGCAGTGAGACGGGAGCCACAGATACGCAGTATTTT
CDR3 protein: CASSETGATDTQYF

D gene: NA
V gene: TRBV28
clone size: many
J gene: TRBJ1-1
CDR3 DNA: TGTGCCAGCAGCGTGGAGAACACTGAAGCTTTCTTT
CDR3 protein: CASSVENTEAFF

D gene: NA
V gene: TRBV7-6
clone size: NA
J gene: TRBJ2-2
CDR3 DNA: TGTGCCAGCAGCTCTAGGGTCAGCGGGGAGCTGTTTTTT
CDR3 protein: CASSSRVSGELFF

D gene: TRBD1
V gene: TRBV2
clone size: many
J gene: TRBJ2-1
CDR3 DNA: TGTGCCAGCTCTAGGGCTATAGGGACAGGGGTAAATGAGCAGTTCTTC
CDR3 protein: CASSRAIGTGVNEQFF

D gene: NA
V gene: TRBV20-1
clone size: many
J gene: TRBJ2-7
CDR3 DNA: TGCAGCCAAAGGGGGGGATACGAGCAGTACTTC
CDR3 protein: CSQRGGYEQYF

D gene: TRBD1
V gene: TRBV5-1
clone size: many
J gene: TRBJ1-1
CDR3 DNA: TGCGCCAGCAGCTACGGACAGGGCACTGAAGCTTTCTTT
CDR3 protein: CASSYGQGTEAFF

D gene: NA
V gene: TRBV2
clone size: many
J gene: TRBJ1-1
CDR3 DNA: TGTGCCAGCGGGCCAATGACAGGAAACACTGAAGCTTTCTTT
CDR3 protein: CASGPMTGNTEAFF

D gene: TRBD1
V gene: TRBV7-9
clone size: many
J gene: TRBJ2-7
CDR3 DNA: TGTGCCAGCAGCTTTCCGGGACAGGGCTCCTACGAGCAGTACTTC
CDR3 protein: CASSFPGQGSYEQYF

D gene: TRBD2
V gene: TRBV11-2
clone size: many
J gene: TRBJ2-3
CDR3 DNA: TGTGCCAGCAGCTTAGAACCCCGGGAGGTGCCAGATACGCAGTATTTT
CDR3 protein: CASSLEPREVPDTQYF

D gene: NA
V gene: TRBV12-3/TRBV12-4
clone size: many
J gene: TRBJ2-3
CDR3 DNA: TGTGCCAGCAGTCCCCGCGGGGATACGCAGTATTTT
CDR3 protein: CASSPRGDTQYF

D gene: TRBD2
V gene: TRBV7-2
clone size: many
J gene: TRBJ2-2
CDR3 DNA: TGTGCCAGCAGCTTGCCCGGACTAGCGGGGAAGAACACCGGGGAGCTGTTTTTT
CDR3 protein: CASSLPGLAGKNTGELFF

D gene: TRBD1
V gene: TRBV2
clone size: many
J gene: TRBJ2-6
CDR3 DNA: TGTGCCAGCACCGTGGACAGGGTCTCTGGGGCCAACGTCCTGACTTTC
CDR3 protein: CASTVDRVSGANVLTF

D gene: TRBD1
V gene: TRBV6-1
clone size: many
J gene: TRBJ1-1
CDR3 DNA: TGTGCCAGCAGTGTCAACAGGGGAATCGGCACTGAAGCTTTCTTT
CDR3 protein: CASSVNRGIGTEAFF